This TCR beta chain was captured in a study of cytomegalovirus exposure and HLA in healthy donors. Study outcomes and limitations: Associated with cytomegalovirus, according to the listing, were 150 to 200 TCR beta chains.

Only a few counts were recorded for this clone. Its specificity is unknown. V lost 7 bases and J lost 1, with 10 bases in between. CDR3 size: 13 residues. CDR1 and CDR2 (germline): WSHSY, SAAADI. The study ran its PCR with 60 Vbeta and 13 Jbeta primers. Clones were read by immunoSEQ multiplex PCR, and TCRdb kept only the in-frame ones, dropping some. The data hold some 150,000 clones, with roughly 82% observed a single time. Healthy bone marrow donors made up the cohort. There were likely unrecorded immune exposures, though donors were nominally healthy when sampled. The chain joins TRBV10-2 to TRBJ1-1, with D maybe TRBD1 (5 bases). Sample: PBMCs. The TCR sequence derives from a young man in good health and CMV-seropositive. The CDR3 spells CASIGGGNTEAFF. As DNA, the CDR3 is TGCGCCAGCATTGGGGGGGGGAACACTGAAGCTTTCTTT.